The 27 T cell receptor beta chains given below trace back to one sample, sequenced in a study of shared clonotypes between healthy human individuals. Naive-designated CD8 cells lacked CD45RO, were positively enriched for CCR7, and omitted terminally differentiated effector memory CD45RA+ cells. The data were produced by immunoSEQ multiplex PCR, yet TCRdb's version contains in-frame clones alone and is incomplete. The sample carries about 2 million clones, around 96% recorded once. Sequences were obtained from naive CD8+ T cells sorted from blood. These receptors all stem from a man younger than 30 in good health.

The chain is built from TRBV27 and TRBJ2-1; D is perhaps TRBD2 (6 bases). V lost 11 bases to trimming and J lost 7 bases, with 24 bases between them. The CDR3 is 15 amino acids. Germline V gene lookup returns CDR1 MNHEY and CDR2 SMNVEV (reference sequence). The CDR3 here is CALNLAGGAQNEQFF. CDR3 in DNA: TGTGCCCTTAATCTAGCCGGAGGGGCACAGAATGAGCAGTTCTTC.

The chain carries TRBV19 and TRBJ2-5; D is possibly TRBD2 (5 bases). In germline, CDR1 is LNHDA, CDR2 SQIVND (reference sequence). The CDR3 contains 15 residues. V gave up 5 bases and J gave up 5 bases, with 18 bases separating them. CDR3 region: CASSFRDALTETQYF. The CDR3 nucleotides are TGTGCCAGTAGTTTCCGGGATGCTCTTACGGAGACCCAGTACTTC.

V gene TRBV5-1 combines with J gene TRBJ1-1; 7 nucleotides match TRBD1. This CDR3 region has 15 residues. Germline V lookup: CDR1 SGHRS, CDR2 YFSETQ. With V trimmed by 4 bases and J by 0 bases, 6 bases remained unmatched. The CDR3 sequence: CASSPGQVMNTEAFF. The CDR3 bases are TGCGCCAGCAGCCCAGGACAGGTCATGAACACTGAAGCTTTCTTT.

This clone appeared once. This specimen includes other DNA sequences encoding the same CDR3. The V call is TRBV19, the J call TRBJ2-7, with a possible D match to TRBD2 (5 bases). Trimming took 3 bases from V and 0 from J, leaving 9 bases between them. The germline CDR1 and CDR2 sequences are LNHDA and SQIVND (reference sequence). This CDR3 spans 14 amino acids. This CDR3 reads CASSIGGGSYEQYF. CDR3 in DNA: TGTGCCAGTAGTATCGGAGGTGGCTCCTACGAGCAGTACTTC.

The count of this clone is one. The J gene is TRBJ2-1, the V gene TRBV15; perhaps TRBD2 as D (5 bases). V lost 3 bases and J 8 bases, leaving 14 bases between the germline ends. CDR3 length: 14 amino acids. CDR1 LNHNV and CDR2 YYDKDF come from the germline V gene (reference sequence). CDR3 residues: CATSSKGGWYEQFF. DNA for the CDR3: TGTGCCACCAGCAGTAAAGGCGGGTGGTATGAGCAGTTCTTC.

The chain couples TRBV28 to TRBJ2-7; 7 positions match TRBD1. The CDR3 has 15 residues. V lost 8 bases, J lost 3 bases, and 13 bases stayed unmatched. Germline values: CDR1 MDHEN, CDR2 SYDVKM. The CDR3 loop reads CASVLSGTARYEQYF. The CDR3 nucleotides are TGTGCCAGCGTACTGTCCGGGACAGCCCGCTACGAGCAGTACTTC.

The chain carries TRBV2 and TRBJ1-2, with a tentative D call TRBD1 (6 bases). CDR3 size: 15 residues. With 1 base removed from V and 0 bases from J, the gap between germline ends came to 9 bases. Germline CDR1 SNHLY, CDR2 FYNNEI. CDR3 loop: CASSEVQGPNYGYTF. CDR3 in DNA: TGTGCCAGCAGTGAAGTCCAGGGGCCTAACTATGGCTACACCTTC.

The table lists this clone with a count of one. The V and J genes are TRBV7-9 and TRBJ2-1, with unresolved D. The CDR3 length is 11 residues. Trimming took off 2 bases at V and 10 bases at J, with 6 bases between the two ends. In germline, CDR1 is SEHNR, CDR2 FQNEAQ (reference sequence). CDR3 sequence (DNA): TGTGCCAGCAGCTTACCCCGCGAGCAGTTCTTC. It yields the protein CASSLPREQFF.

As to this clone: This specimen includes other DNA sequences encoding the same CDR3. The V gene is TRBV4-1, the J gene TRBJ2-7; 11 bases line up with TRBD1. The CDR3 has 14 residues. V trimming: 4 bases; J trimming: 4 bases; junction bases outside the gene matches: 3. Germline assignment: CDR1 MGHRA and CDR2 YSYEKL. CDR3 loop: CASSPGQGAYEQYF. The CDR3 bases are TGCGCCAGCAGCCCAGGACAGGGGGCTTACGAGCAGTACTTC.

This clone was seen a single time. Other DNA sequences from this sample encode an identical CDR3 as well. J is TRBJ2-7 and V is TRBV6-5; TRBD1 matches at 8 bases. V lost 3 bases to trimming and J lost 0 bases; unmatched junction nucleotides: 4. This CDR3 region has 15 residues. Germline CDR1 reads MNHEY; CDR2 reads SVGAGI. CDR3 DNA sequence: TGTGCCAGCAGTTATCACAGGGGGAGCTCCTACGAGCAGTACTTC. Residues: CASSYHRGSSYEQYF.

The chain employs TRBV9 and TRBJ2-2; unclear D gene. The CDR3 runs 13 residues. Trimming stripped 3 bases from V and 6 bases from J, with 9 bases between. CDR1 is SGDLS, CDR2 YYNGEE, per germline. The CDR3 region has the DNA TGTGCCAGCAGCGCCCCATCGGCCGGGGAGCTGTTTTTT. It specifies CASSAPSAGELFF.

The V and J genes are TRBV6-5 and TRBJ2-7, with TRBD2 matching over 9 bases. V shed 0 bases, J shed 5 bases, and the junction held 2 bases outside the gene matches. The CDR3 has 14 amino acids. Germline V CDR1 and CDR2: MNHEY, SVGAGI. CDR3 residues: CASSYSSGSNEQYF. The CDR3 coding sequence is TGTGCCAGCAGTTACTCTAGCGGGAGCAACGAGCAGTACTTC.

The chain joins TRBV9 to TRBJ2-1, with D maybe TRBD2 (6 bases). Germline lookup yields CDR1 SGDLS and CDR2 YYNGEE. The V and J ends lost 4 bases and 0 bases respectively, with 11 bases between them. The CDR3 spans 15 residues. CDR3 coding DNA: TGTGCCAGCAGCCCGGGACTCTCCTCCTACAATGAGCAGTTCTTC. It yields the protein CASSPGLSSYNEQFF.

CDR3 residues: CASSLDADEQYF. CDR3 coding DNA: TGTGCCAGCAGCTTAGACGCCGACGAGCAGTACTTC. The J gene is TRBJ2-7, the V gene TRBV11-2; D ambiguous. V was cut by 0 bases and J by 5 bases, with 5 bases left in between. In germline, CDR1 is SGHAT, CDR2 FQNNGV. The CDR3 has 12 amino acids.

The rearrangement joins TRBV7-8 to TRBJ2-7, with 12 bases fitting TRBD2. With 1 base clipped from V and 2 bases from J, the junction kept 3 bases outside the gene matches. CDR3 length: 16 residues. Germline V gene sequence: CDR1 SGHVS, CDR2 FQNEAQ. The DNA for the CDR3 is TGTGCCAGCAGCTTAGTAGGACTAGCGGGGACCTACGAGCAGTACTTC. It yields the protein CASSLVGLAGTYEQYF.

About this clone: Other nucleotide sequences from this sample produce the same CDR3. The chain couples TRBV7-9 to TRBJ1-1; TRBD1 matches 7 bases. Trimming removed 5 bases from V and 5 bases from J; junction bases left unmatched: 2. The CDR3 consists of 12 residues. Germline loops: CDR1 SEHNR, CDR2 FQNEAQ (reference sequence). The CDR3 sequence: CASSQGGTEAFF. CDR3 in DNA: TGTGCCAGCAGCCAGGGGGGTACTGAAGCTTTCTTT.

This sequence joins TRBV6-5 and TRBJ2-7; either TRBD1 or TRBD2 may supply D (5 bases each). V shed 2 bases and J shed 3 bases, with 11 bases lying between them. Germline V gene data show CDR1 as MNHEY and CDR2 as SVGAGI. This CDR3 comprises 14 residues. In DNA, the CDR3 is TGTGCCAGCAGTTACCAGGTGGGGGACTACGAGCAGTACTTC. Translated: CASSYQVGDYEQYF.

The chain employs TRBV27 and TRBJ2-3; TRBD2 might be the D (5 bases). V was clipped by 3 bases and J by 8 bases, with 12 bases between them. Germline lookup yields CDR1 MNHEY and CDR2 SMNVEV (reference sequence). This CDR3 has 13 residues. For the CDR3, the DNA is TGTGCCAGCAGTTTGGGGAGCCGGGCTACGCAGTATTTT. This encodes CASSLGSRATQYF.

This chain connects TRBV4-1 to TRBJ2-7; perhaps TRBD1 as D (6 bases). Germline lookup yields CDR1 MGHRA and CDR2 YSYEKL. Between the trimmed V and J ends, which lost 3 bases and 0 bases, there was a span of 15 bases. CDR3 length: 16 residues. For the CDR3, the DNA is TGCGCCAGCAGCCAGACCTGGGCAGGGGCCTCCTACGAGCAGTACTTC. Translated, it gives CASSQTWAGASYEQYF.

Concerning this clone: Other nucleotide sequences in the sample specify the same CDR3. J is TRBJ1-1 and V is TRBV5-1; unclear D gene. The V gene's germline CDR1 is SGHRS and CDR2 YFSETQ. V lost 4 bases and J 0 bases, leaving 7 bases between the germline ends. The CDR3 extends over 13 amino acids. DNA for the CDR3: TGCGCCAGCAGCCCCGGGGTGAACACTGAAGCTTTCTTT. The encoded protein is CASSPGVNTEAFF.

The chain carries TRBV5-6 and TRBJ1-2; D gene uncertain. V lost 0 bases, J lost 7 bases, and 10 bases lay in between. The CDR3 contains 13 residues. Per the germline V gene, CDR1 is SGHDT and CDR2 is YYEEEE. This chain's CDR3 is CASSLGAPGGYTF. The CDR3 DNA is TGTGCCAGCAGCTTGGGGGCGCCTGGTGGCTACACCTTC.

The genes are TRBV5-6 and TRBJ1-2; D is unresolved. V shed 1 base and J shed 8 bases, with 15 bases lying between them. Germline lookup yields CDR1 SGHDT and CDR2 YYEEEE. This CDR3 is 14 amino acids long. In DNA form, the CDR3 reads TGTGCCAGCAGCTTGCTTGCGGACGCCGGGGGCTACACCTTC. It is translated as CASSLLADAGGYTF. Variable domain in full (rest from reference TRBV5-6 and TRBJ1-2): DAGVTQSPTHLIKTRGQQVTLRCSPKSGHDTVSWYQQALGQGPQFIFQYYEEEERQRGNFPDRFSGHQFPNYSSELNVNALLLGDSALYLCASSLLADAGGYTFGSGTRLTVV.

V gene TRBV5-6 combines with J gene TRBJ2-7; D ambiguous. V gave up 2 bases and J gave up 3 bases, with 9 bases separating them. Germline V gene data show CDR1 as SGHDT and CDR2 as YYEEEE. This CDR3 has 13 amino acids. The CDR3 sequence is CASSLLPGYEQYF. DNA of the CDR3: TGTGCCAGCAGCTTACTACCGGGCTACGAGCAGTACTTC.

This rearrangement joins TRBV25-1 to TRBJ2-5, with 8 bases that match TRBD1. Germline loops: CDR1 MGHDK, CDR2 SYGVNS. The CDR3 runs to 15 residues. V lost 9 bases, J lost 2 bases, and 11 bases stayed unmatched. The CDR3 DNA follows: TGTGCCAGTTCCTCCGGGACAGGAGTTCAAGAGACCCAGTACTTC. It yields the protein CASSSGTGVQETQYF.

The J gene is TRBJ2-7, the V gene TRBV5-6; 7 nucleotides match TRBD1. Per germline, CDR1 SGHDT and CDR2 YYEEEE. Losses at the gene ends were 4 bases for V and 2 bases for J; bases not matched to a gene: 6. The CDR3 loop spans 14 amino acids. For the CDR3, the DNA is TGTGCCAGCAGCCCAGGGGGTCTACCCTACGAGCAGTACTTC. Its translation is CASSPGGLPYEQYF.

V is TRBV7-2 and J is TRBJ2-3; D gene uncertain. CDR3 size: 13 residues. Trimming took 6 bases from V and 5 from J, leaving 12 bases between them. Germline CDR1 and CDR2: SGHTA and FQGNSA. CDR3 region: CASRRKREDTQYF. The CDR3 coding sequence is TGTGCCAGCAGACGAAAGAGAGAAGATACGCAGTATTTT.

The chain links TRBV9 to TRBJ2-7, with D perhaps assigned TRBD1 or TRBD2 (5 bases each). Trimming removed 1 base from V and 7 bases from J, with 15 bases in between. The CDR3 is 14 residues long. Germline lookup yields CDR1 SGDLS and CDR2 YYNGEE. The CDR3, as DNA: TGTGCCAGCAGCGTAACCCATGGGACGAGTGAGCAGTACTTC. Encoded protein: CASSVTHGTSEQYF.